The 26 T cell receptor beta chains in this list originate from one sample, sequenced in a study of shared clonotypes between healthy human individuals. CD8 cells classed as naive were CD45RO-negative and positively selected for CCR7, excluding terminally differentiated effector memory CD45RA+ cells. This table comes from immunoSEQ multiplex PCR, and its TCRdb copy is limited to in-frame clones, with some not included. This table has about 2.1 million clones, 80% to 95% appearing once. Material for sequencing was naive CD8+ T cells from PBMCs. These receptors all stem from a young man in good health. Some clones in this sample may be carry-over from other donors' samples.

CDR3 sequence (DNA): TGTGCCAGCAGCCGCGGCGTCGAGACCCAGTACTTC. It translates to CASSRGVETQYF. The V gene is TRBV7-9, the J gene TRBJ2-5; D remains unclear. The CDR3 extends over 12 amino acids. The germline V gene has CDR1 SEHNR and CDR2 FQNEAQ (reference sequence). Trimming cost V 5 bases and J 5 bases, with 9 bases left between them. Full variable domain (remainder filled in from reference TRBV7-9 and TRBJ2-5): DTGVSQNPRHKITKRGQNVTFRCDPISEHNRLYWYRQTLGQGPEFLTYFQNEAQLEKSRLLSDRFSAERPKGSFSTLEIQRTEQGDSAMYLCASSRGVETQYFGPGTRLLVL.

V is TRBV28 and J is TRBJ2-1, with TRBD2 identical over 7 bases. Per the germline V gene, CDR1 is MDHEN and CDR2 is SYDVKM. Germline trimming cut 9 bases from V and 4 bases from J; bases unmatched to any gene: 6. This CDR3 spans 13 amino acids. In nucleotides, the CDR3 is TGTGCCAGACCCGGGACTACTTACAATGAGCAGTTCTTC. This gives the protein CARPGTTYNEQFF.

The chain uses TRBV7-3 and TRBJ2-7; D possibly corresponds to TRBD2 (6 bases). Germline V gives CDR1 SGHTA, CDR2 FQGTGA. V was cut by 5 bases and J by 5 bases, with 13 bases left in between. The CDR3 runs to 13 residues. CDR3 DNA: TGTGCCAGCAGCCCGGGGGTAGCTCACGAGCAGTACTTC. Protein product: CASSPGVAHEQYF.

The chain couples TRBV27 to TRBJ2-7; 7 bases map to TRBD2. Germline V gene lookup returns CDR1 MNHEY and CDR2 SMNVEV (reference sequence). V gave up 6 bases and J gave up 2 bases; unmatched junction bases: 10. The CDR3 spans 15 residues. CDR3 nucleotide sequence: TGTGCCAGCAGCCCACAGACTAGCATTCCCTACGAGCAGTACTTC. Translating gives CASSPQTSIPYEQYF.

The chain recombines TRBV7-9 with TRBJ2-3, with 7 positions matching TRBD2. The germline V gene encodes CDR1 SEHNR and CDR2 FQNEAQ (reference sequence). V trimming: 4 bases; J trimming: 2 bases; junction bases outside the gene matches: 6. The CDR3 loop spans 15 amino acids. The CDR3 loop reads CASSSFREDTDTQYF. The CDR3 region has the DNA TGTGCCAGCAGCTCCTTCCGGGAGGACACAGATACGCAGTATTTT.

This clone showed up just once. This chain connects TRBV10-3 to TRBJ2-2, with TRBD1 matching 9 bases. Germline V gives CDR1 ENHRY, CDR2 SYGVKD. CDR3 length: 15 residues. Losses at the gene ends were 7 bases for V and 5 bases for J; bases not matched to a gene: 8. The CDR3 nucleotides read TGTGCCATCATGGGCTCGACAGGGGGGACCGGGGAGCTGTTTTTT. Its protein product is CAIMGSTGGTGELFF.

The chain's CDR3 is CASSLGGKGGHRTDTQYF. The CDR3, as DNA: TGTGCCAGCAGCTTAGGAGGGAAGGGGGGACACAGGACAGATACGCAGTATTTT. The chain is built from TRBV11-2 and TRBJ2-3; D is possibly TRBD1 or TRBD2 (6 bases each). Germline CDR1 reads SGHAT; CDR2 reads FQNNGV. The CDR3 is made up of 18 amino acids. V was cut by 1 base and J by 3 bases, with 20 bases left in between.

The J gene is TRBJ2-7, the V gene TRBV7-8; 8 bases are a match to TRBD1. The CDR3 sequence is 14 residues long. Trimming took 5 bases from V and 0 from J; bases not matched to a gene: 3. CDR1 and CDR2 from the germline V gene are SGHVS and FQNEAQ. CDR3 nucleotides: TGTGCCAGCAGCCTGGGACAGGTCTCCTACGAGCAGTACTTC. As protein: CASSLGQVSYEQYF.

The chain uses TRBV6-5 and TRBJ1-4; the D is unclear. Trimming cost V 4 bases and J 3 bases, with 15 bases left between them. This CDR3 spans 16 amino acids. Germline V lookup: CDR1 MNHEY, CDR2 SVGAGI. The CDR3 nucleotides read TGTGCCAGCAGTTCCCCACGACTCCAGGCTAATGAAAAACTGTTTTTT. This codes for CASSSPRLQANEKLFF.

This clone was detected once. The chain couples TRBV7-9 to TRBJ2-1; 9 positions match TRBD1. The ends lost 2 bases at V and 6 bases at J; junction bases unmatched: 8. This CDR3 contains 16 residues. Germline V lookup: CDR1 SEHNR, CDR2 FQNEAQ (reference sequence). The DNA of the CDR3 is TGTGCCAGCAGCTTACCTTCCGGGACAGGGAGCAATGAGCAGTTCTTC. Protein: CASSLPSGTGSNEQFF. Combining the CDR3 with reference TRBV7-9 and TRBJ2-1 gives the whole variable domain DTGVSQNPRHKITKRGQNVTFRCDPISEHNRLYWYRQTLGQGPEFLTYFQNEAQLEKSRLLSDRFSAERPKGSFSTLEIQRTEQGDSAMYLCASSLPSGTGSNEQFFGPGTRLTVL.

The V call is TRBV13, the J call TRBJ2-7; 7 bases are shared with TRBD2. The CDR3 consists of 16 residues. V was pared by 5 bases and J by 0 bases, with 10 bases of the junction left unmatched. Germline V gives CDR1 PRHDT, CDR2 FYEKMQ (reference sequence). The CDR3 reads CASSIKRDGHSYEQYF. In nucleotides, the CDR3 is TGTGCCAGCAGCATAAAGCGGGACGGCCACTCCTACGAGCAGTACTTC.

The rearrangement joins TRBV7-9 to TRBJ2-5; 7 bases align to TRBD2. V dropped 1 base and J dropped 5; count of bases not matched to a gene: 13. The CDR3 has 17 residues. CDR1 and CDR2 (germline): SEHNR, FQNEAQ (reference sequence). CDR3 in DNA: TGTGCCAGCAGCTTAGGGTGGGAGGGCTTCTCGGGGGAGACCCAGTACTTC. Protein sequence: CASSLGWEGFSGETQYF.

The V gene is TRBV4-2, the J gene TRBJ2-1, with D unclear. Germline CDR1 reads LGHNA; CDR2 reads YNFKEQ. The CDR3 is 13 residues long. V lost 1 base and J lost 8, with 9 bases in between. The CDR3 DNA sequence: TGTGCCAGCAGCCAAGGAGTATTAGATGAGCAGTTCTTC. It is translated as CASSQGVLDEQFF.

The V call is TRBV29-1, the J call TRBJ2-5, with no clear D. The CDR3 runs to 12 residues. CDR1 and CDR2 from the germline V gene are SQVTM and ANQGSEA. The V end lost 5 bases, the J end lost 2 bases, and 9 bases lay between the germline ends. The DNA for the CDR3 is TGCAGCGTTCGAGCCCTGCAAGAGACCCAGTACTTC. Translated: CSVRALQETQYF.

The chain carries TRBV9 and TRBJ1-2, with D possibly matching TRBD1 (5 bases). With 3 bases removed from V and 5 bases from J, the gap between germline ends came to 20 bases. This CDR3 is built from 16 residues. Germline CDR1 SGDLS, CDR2 YYNGEE. CDR3 amino acids: CASSEKTGPLGYGYTF. The CDR3 DNA reads as TGTGCCAGCAGCGAAAAAACGGGACCTCTCGGGTATGGCTACACCTTC.

The chain combines TRBV6-1 with TRBJ2-7; the D gene is possibly TRBD1 (5 bases). Germline CDR1 and CDR2: MNHNS and SASEGT. This CDR3 comprises 14 residues. Between the trimmed V and J ends, which lost 6 bases and 0 bases, there was a span of 12 bases. CDR3 sequence (DNA): TGTGCCAGCAGAACAGGACCGAGCTCCTACGAGCAGTACTTC. It specifies CASRTGPSSYEQYF.

The rearrangement joins TRBV6-1 to TRBJ2-1, with 7 bases matching TRBD2. The V and J ends lost 10 bases and 5 bases, in that order; junction bases with no gene match: 5. Germline CDR1 reads MNHNS; CDR2 reads SASEGT. The CDR3 is made up of 12 amino acids. The CDR3 region is CATILADNEQFF. In DNA form, the CDR3 reads TGTGCCACCATCCTAGCGGACAATGAGCAGTTCTTC.

As concerns this clone: The same CDR3 also results from other DNA sequences found in this sample. The rearrangement links TRBV27 to TRBJ2-2, with D perhaps TRBD1 (6 bases). The CDR3 consists of 14 residues. In germline, CDR1 is MNHEY, CDR2 SMNVEV (reference sequence). The germline V and J ends were trimmed by 4 bases and 2 bases, with 8 bases remaining between them. DNA for the CDR3: TGTGCCAGCAGTTCCAGGGGAAACACCGGGGAGCTGTTTTTT. Amino acids: CASSSRGNTGELFF.

The rearrangement links TRBV27 to TRBJ2-3, with 12 bases fitting TRBD2. From germline, CDR1 is MNHEY and CDR2 SMNVEV (reference sequence). V dropped 0 bases and J dropped 4; count of bases not matched to a gene: 5. This CDR3 is 17 amino acids long. This CDR3 reads CASSLSHPSGRADTQYF. CDR3 in DNA: TGTGCCAGCAGTTTATCGCACCCTAGCGGGAGGGCAGATACGCAGTATTTT.

A few counts support this clone. This sequence joins TRBV30 and TRBJ1-1; TRBD1 aligns across 12 bases. Germline V gives CDR1 GTSNPN, CDR2 SVGIG (reference sequence). Trimming at V came to 2 bases and at J to 10 bases, leaving 5 bases not matched to a gene. The CDR3 is made up of 13 amino acids. CDR3: CAWSLGQGAIAFF. The CDR3 DNA follows: TGTGCCTGGAGTTTGGGACAGGGGGCCATAGCTTTCTTT.

J is TRBJ1-5 and V is TRBV10-2, with D possibly matching TRBD1 (5 bases). The CDR3 has 15 residues. Trimming left V 8 bases short and J 3 bases short, with 17 bases between. Germline values: CDR1 WSHSY, CDR2 SAAADI. The CDR3 is CASWDLWGDNQPQHF. The CDR3, as DNA: TGCGCCAGCTGGGACCTGTGGGGTGACAATCAGCCCCAGCATTTT.

The rearrangement links TRBV5-6 to TRBJ2-7, with a possible D match to TRBD1 (5 bases). The CDR3 runs 14 residues. Trimming left V 2 bases short and J 6 bases short, with 15 bases between. Germline CDR1 SGHDT, CDR2 YYEEEE. The CDR3 spells CASSLGANFGEQYF. CDR3 sequence (DNA): TGTGCCAGCAGCTTAGGGGCCAATTTCGGCGAGCAGTACTTC.

The CDR3 nucleotides are TGCGCCAGCAGCCAGGATAGCGGGGCCTATAAATTCACAGATACGCAGTATTTT. Protein product: CASSQDSGAYKFTDTQYF. The chain links TRBV4-1 to TRBJ2-3; 8 positions agree with TRBD2. The V segment lost 3 bases and the J segment 2 bases; nucleotides outside the gene matches: 13. The germline CDR1 and CDR2 sequences are MGHRA and YSYEKL. CDR3 length: 18 amino acids.

The rearrangement joins TRBV4-1 to TRBJ2-3; D perhaps matches TRBD1 (6 bases). The germline gives CDR1 MGHRA, CDR2 YSYEKL. This CDR3 comprises 16 residues. V was pared by 4 bases and J by 2 bases, with 16 bases between. The CDR3 sequence: CASSPKAGVLTDTQYF. The CDR3 coding sequence is TGCGCCAGCAGCCCAAAGGCAGGGGTTCTCACAGATACGCAGTATTTT.

The chain recombines TRBV19 with TRBJ2-1; TRBD2 matches at 9 bases. From germline, CDR1 is LNHDA and CDR2 SQIVND (reference sequence). V lost 2 bases, J lost 1 base, and 3 bases stayed unmatched. This CDR3 has 16 amino acids. CDR3 amino acids: CASSIIAGDSYNEQFF. For the CDR3, the DNA is TGTGCCAGTAGTATAATAGCGGGAGATTCCTACAATGAGCAGTTCTTC. Full variable domain (rest looked up from reference TRBV19 and TRBJ2-1): DGGITQSPKYLFRKEGQNVTLSCEQNLNHDAMYWYRQDPGQGLRLIYYSQIVNDFQKGDIAEGYSVSREKKESFPLTVTSAQKNPTAFYLCASSIIAGDSYNEQFFGPGTRLTVL.

The chain joins TRBV14 to TRBJ1-2; D uncertain. Trimming took off 0 bases at V and 0 bases at J, with 5 bases between the two ends. The CDR3 consists of 14 residues. CDR1 is SGHDN, CDR2 FVKESK, per germline. The CDR3 nucleotides read TGTGCCAGCAGCCAAGAGCGGTCTAACTATGGCTACACCTTC. Its protein product is CASSQERSNYGYTF.